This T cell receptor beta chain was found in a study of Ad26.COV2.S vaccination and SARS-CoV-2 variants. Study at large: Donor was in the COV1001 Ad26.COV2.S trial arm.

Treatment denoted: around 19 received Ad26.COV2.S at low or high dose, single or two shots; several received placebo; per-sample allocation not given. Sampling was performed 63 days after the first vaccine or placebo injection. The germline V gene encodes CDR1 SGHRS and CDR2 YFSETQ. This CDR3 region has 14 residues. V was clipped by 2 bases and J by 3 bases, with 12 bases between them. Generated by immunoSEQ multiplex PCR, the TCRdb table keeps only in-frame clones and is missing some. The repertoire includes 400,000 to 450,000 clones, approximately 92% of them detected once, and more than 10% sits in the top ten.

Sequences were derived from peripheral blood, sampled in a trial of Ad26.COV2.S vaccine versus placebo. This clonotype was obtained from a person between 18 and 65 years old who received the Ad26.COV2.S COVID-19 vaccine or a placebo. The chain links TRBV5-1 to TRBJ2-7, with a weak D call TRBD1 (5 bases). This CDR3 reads CASSLADSFYEQYF. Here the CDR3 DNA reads TGCGCCAGCAGCTTAGCCGACAGCTTCTACGAGCAGTACTTC.